This entry lists 13 T cell receptor beta chains sequenced from one sample in a study of cytomegalovirus exposure and HLA in healthy donors. Both 60 Vbeta primers and 13 Jbeta primers went into the PCR. Produced via immunoSEQ multiplex PCR; TCRdb's table is partial and in-frame only. The table records 210,000 or so clones, 70% to 80% of them present only once. Material: PBMCs. Receptors originate from a girl aged 2 to 9 in good health and CMV-seronegative.

The chain links TRBV10-3 to TRBJ1-2; D gene uncertain. The V gene's germline CDR1 is ENHRY and CDR2 SYGVKD. The germline V and J ends were trimmed by 0 bases and 7 bases, with 15 bases remaining between them. CDR3 size: 15 residues. In nucleotides, the CDR3 is TGTGCCATCAGTGAGTCGGGAGGGAATCTCTCTGGCTACACCTTC. This translates into CAISESGGNLSGYTF.

This rearrangement joins TRBV10-2 to TRBJ2-7, with D possibly being TRBD1 (6 bases). This CDR3 comprises 12 residues. Trimming took 5 bases from V and 4 from J, leaving 9 bases between them. Per the germline V gene, CDR1 is WSHSY and CDR2 is SAAADI. The CDR3 here is CASSHGQYEQYF. DNA for the CDR3: TGCGCCAGCAGTCACGGACAGTACGAGCAGTACTTC.

This chain links TRBV18 with TRBJ2-5; a possible D gene is TRBD2 (5 bases). Trimming pared 0 bases from V and 3 bases from J, leaving 8 bases between. Germline V gene data show CDR1 as KGHSH and CDR2 as LQKENI. The CDR3 has 14 amino acids. The CDR3: CASSPPSGEETQYF. CDR3 coding DNA: TGTGCCAGCTCACCACCGAGCGGCGAAGAGACCCAGTACTTC.

This rearrangement joins TRBV9 to TRBJ1-5, with TRBD1 matching over 7 bases. With 0 bases clipped from V and 2 bases from J, the junction kept 5 bases outside the gene matches. Germline values: CDR1 SGDLS, CDR2 YYNGEE. This CDR3 contains 16 residues. The CDR3 loop is CASSVDRGTGNQPQHF. The CDR3 region has the DNA TGTGCCAGCAGCGTAGACAGGGGCACGGGCAATCAGCCCCAGCATTTT. The entire variable domain, with the rest obtained from reference TRBV9 and TRBJ1-5, is as follows: DSGVTQTPKHLITATGQRVTLRCSPRSGDLSVYWYQQSLDQGLQFLIQYYNGEERAKGNILERFSAQQFPDLHSELNLSSLELGDSALYFCASSVDRGTGNQPQHFGDGTRLSIL.

This chain joins TRBV30 and TRBJ2-7, with TRBD2 matching over 11 bases. V lost 3 bases, J lost 3 bases, and 1 base stayed unmatched. Germline V gene lookup returns CDR1 GTSNPN and CDR2 SVGIG (reference sequence). The CDR3 extends over 13 amino acids. The CDR3 spells CAWRLAGVYEQYF. The CDR3 DNA is TGTGCCTGGAGACTAGCGGGAGTCTACGAGCAGTACTTC.

The V and J genes are TRBV4-2 and TRBJ2-6; the D gene is possibly TRBD1 (6 bases). CDR1 is LGHNA, CDR2 YNFKEQ, per germline. The CDR3 has 19 amino acids. Trimming cost V 3 bases and J 4 bases, with 22 bases left between them. In nucleotides, the CDR3 is TGTGCCAGCAGCCAGGTTACACAGGGACGAGGGTCGGGGGCCAACGTCCTGACTTTC. As protein: CASSQVTQGRGSGANVLTF.

The CDR3 region has the DNA TGCGCCAGCAGTGAGTTCCCAGGGAGGACTGAAGCTTTCTTT. It encodes CASSEFPGRTEAFF. This rearrangement joins TRBV10-1 to TRBJ1-1; D might be TRBD1 (5 bases). This CDR3 contains 14 residues. The ends were cut back, 1 base at V and 5 bases at J, with 11 bases in the middle. Germline CDR1 WNHNN, CDR2 SYGVQD (reference sequence).

This sequence joins TRBV15 and TRBJ2-1, with a possible D match to TRBD2 (6 bases). Germline V gene sequence: CDR1 LNHNV, CDR2 YYDKDF (reference sequence). The CDR3 is 15 residues long. The V end lost 0 bases, the J end lost 6 bases, and 12 bases lay between the germline ends. The CDR3 region has the DNA TGTGCCACCAGCAGAGATCCCGGGACTTTCAATGAGCAGTTCTTC. Protein product: CATSRDPGTFNEQFF.

The J gene is TRBJ2-2, the V gene TRBV11-2; 8 nucleotides line up with TRBD1. The trim removed 1 base at V and 7 bases at J, leaving 5 bases unmatched. Germline CDR1 SGHAT, CDR2 FQNNGV. This CDR3 is 15 amino acids long. Here the CDR3 reads CASSLVRGRGGELFF. Here the CDR3 DNA reads TGTGCCAGCAGCTTAGTCAGGGGGCGCGGCGGGGAGCTGTTTTTT. The whole variable domain, remainder taken from reference TRBV11-2 and TRBJ2-2, is EAGVAQSPRYKIIEKRQSVAFWCNPISGHATLYWYQQILGQGPKLLIQFQNNGVVDDSQLPKDRFSAERLKGVDSTLKIQPAKLEDSAVYLCASSLVRGRGGELFFGEGSRLTVL.

This rearrangement joins TRBV19 to TRBJ2-7; 10 bases line up with TRBD2. Germline CDR1 and CDR2: LNHDA and SQIVND (reference sequence). The CDR3 is made up of 14 amino acids. With 3 bases clipped from V and 3 bases from J, the junction kept 2 bases outside the gene matches. The CDR3 sequence: CASSITSGDYEQYF. The CDR3 DNA sequence: TGTGCCAGTAGTATTACTAGCGGGGACTACGAGCAGTACTTC.

This clone was seen a handful of times. The CDR3 loop reads CASSGEVRGLNEKLFF. In nucleotides, the CDR3 is TGTGCCAGCAGTGGAGAAGTCAGGGGGCTCAATGAAAAACTGTTTTTT. The V and J genes are TRBV6-1 and TRBJ1-4; 8 nucleotides line up with TRBD1. V was clipped by 4 bases and J by 5 bases; unmatched bases: 9. CDR3 length equals 16 residues. Looked up from germline, CDR1 is MNHNS and CDR2 is SASEGT.

V usage is TRBV30 and J usage is TRBJ1-2; 8 nucleotides agree with TRBD1. Germline V lookup: CDR1 GTSNPN, CDR2 SVGIG (reference sequence). The ends lost 3 bases at V and 4 bases at J; junction bases unmatched: 10. The CDR3 length is 15 residues. The CDR3 spells CAWRGLGQEGYGYTF. The CDR3 coding sequence is TGTGCCTGGAGGGGATTGGGACAGGAGGGCTATGGCTACACCTTC.

The V gene is TRBV7-9, the J gene TRBJ1-1, with 7 bases that match TRBD1. Losses at the gene ends were 5 bases for V and 5 bases for J; bases not matched to a gene: 14. Germline V gene sequence: CDR1 SEHNR, CDR2 FQNEAQ (reference sequence). The CDR3 length is 16 residues. CDR3 protein: CASSPGTARGITEAFF. The CDR3 coding sequence is TGTGCCAGCAGCCCGGGGACAGCGAGGGGTATTACTGAAGCTTTCTTT. Filled out from reference TRBV7-9 and TRBJ1-1, the complete variable domain reads DTGVSQNPRHKITKRGQNVTFRCDPISEHNRLYWYRQTLGQGPEFLTYFQNEAQLEKSRLLSDRFSAERPKGSFSTLEIQRTEQGDSAMYLCASSPGTARGITEAFFGQGTRLTVV.